This note documents a single T cell receptor beta chain sequence. This sample stems from a study of blood T cell repertoires in COVID-19. Study details: Samples representing acute and convalescent COVID-19 were sourced from the United States, Italy and Spain. Sample material is recorded as cDNA or gDNA derived from T cells, B-cell-depleted T cells, or PBMCs.

Trimming took off 4 bases at V and 1 base at J, with 8 bases between the two ends. The CDR3 is 13 residues long. The V gene's germline CDR1 is SGHNT and CDR2 YYREEE (reference sequence). In the authors' methods: Estimation of nucleated cell counts relied on the amplification of reference gene primers. Sequenced by immunoSEQ multiplex PCR; TCRdb stores in-frame clones only, minus some. From that table come the V and J calls and clone size; the DNA was used to work out D and trimming. The table includes tens of thousands of clones, around 90% detected once. Sequencing was done on a sample of peripheral blood. The chain has TRBV5-4 and TRBJ1-1; possibly TRBD1 for D (5 bases). The sequence was obtained from a human donor in a cohort sampled during active COVID-19. CDR3 coding DNA: TGTGCCAGCAGCCACGACAGGAACACTGAAGCTTTCTTT. Its translation is CASSHDRNTEAFF.